The 25 T cell receptor beta chains in this list originate from one sample, sequenced in a study of cytomegalovirus exposure and HLA in healthy donors. Here immunoSEQ multiplex PCR was the method, and the copy in TCRdb shows in-frame clones only, minus some. The repertoire holds 150,000 to 160,000 clones, with roughly 90% as singletons. Sequences were obtained from PBMCs. The receptors originated from a man younger than 30 in good health and CMV-seropositive.

The rearrangement uses TRBV2 and TRBJ2-7, with no clear D. The CDR3 consists of 12 residues. V was pared by 4 bases and J by 2 bases, with 6 bases between. Germline V gene data show CDR1 as SNHLY and CDR2 as FYNNEI. CDR3 protein: CASSGLAYEQYF. The CDR3 nucleotides are TGTGCCAGCAGTGGGCTGGCCTACGAGCAGTACTTC.

V and J are TRBV25-1 and TRBJ1-2; TRBD1 aligns across 12 bases. J was trimmed by 8 bases and V by 4 bases; bases with no gene match: 5. This CDR3 is 14 amino acids long. Germline V gene sequence: CDR1 MGHDK, CDR2 SYGVNS. CDR3 DNA sequence: TGTGCCAGCAGTGCCGCCGGGACAGGGGGCGGCTACACCTTC. Encoded protein: CASSAAGTGGGYTF.

Here the CDR3 reads CAISEQGVYEQYF. CDR3 bases: TGTGCCATCAGTGAGCAGGGGGTCTACGAGCAGTACTTC. J is TRBJ2-7 and V is TRBV10-3; the match to TRBD1 covers 7 bases. CDR1 is ENHRY, CDR2 SYGVKD, per germline. J gave up 3 bases and V 2 bases, and 1 base lay outside the gene matches. The CDR3 sequence is 13 residues long.

This chain uses TRBV18 with TRBJ2-6, with 7 bases that match TRBD1. The CDR3 spans 13 residues. V gave up 4 bases and J gave up 8 bases; unmatched junction bases: 2. From germline, CDR1 is KGHSH and CDR2 LQKENI. The DNA of the CDR3 is TGTGCCAGCTCACAACAGGGGTCCAACGTCCTGACTTTC. Its protein is CASSQQGSNVLTF.

This clone has more than one count but fewer than ten. The chain uses TRBV12-5 and TRBJ2-7; TRBD1 is a possible D gene (5 bases). Germline CDR1 LGHNT, CDR2 FRNRAP. The CDR3 has 13 residues. The CDR3 protein is CATPDRRGYEQYF. CDR3 bases: TGTGCCACCCCTGACAGACGAGGCTACGAGCAGTACTTC.

In this sample, this clone turned up once. V and J are TRBV15 and TRBJ2-2, with D possibly being TRBD1 (6 bases). The germline CDR1 and CDR2 sequences are LNHNV and YYDKDF (reference sequence). The CDR3 has 17 amino acids. V was shortened by 0 bases and J by 4 bases, with 15 bases between the two germline ends. CDR3 sequence reads: CATSREVSGAPTGELFF. In DNA form, the CDR3 reads TGTGCCACCAGCAGAGAAGTATCAGGGGCCCCCACCGGGGAGCTGTTTTTT.

V is TRBV5-6 and J is TRBJ2-3; 8 nucleotides align to TRBD1. Germline V gene sequence: CDR1 SGHDT, CDR2 YYEEEE. V dropped 4 bases and J dropped 1; count of bases not matched to a gene: 8. The CDR3 is 16 residues long. CDR3 sequence (DNA): TGTGCCAGCAGCCCCTTTGGGACAGGCGGCACAGATACGCAGTATTTT. It codes for CASSPFGTGGTDTQYF.

This chain uses TRBV5-1 with TRBJ2-7; D is possibly TRBD1 (6 bases). The germline V and J ends were trimmed by 4 bases and 1 base, with 15 bases remaining between them. This CDR3 is built from 15 residues. Germline values: CDR1 SGHRS, CDR2 YFSETQ. For the CDR3, the DNA is TGCGCCAGCAGCGTTGACAGGTCCGCTTCCTACGAGCAGTACTTC. Translation: CASSVDRSASYEQYF.

The chain joins TRBV11-2 to TRBJ1-2; 8 positions agree with TRBD1. The V gene's germline CDR1 is SGHAT and CDR2 FQNNGV. CDR3 size: 15 residues. V trimming: 1 base; J trimming: 4 bases; junction bases outside the gene matches: 5. This CDR3 is CASSLGPGGLYGYTF. CDR3 coding DNA: TGTGCCAGCAGCTTAGGGCCAGGGGGCCTCTATGGCTACACCTTC.

This sequence joins TRBV7-8 and TRBJ2-1; TRBD2 agrees at 12 bases. V was clipped by 5 bases and J by 8 bases; unmatched bases: 7. CDR1 and CDR2 from the germline V gene are SGHVS and FQNEAQ. This CDR3 has 15 amino acids. This chain's CDR3 is CASSPLAGGSHEQFF. CDR3 DNA sequence: TGTGCCAGCAGCCCCCTAGCGGGAGGGTCACATGAGCAGTTCTTC.

CDR3 protein: CASSEGTGHQPQHF. The DNA of the CDR3 is TGTGCCAGCAGTGAAGGGACAGGCCATCAGCCCCAGCATTTT. The V gene is TRBV27, the J gene TRBJ1-5; TRBD1 matches 8 bases. The germline CDR1 and CDR2 sequences are MNHEY and SMNVEV (reference sequence). The CDR3 length is 14 residues. The J segment lost 5 bases and the V segment lost 5 bases, leaving 5 bases of the junction unmatched.

The rearrangement links TRBV2 to TRBJ2-2, with D possibly matching TRBD2 (6 bases). Germline lookup yields CDR1 SNHLY and CDR2 FYNNEI. The length of the CDR3 is 15 residues. V lost 6 bases and J 8 bases, leaving 19 bases between the germline ends. The CDR3 sequence: CASRGGNQLGGELFF. CDR3 nucleotide sequence: TGTGCCAGCAGGGGAGGAAACCAACTTGGGGGGGAGCTGTTTTTT.

The chain recombines TRBV18 with TRBJ1-2, with 7 bases matching TRBD1. Germline V gives CDR1 KGHSH, CDR2 LQKENI. The CDR3 totals 12 residues. The V segment lost 4 bases and the J segment 6 bases; nucleotides outside the gene matches: 2. CDR3 nucleotides: TGTGCCAGCTCACGAGGACAGGATGGCTACACCTTC. Its protein product is CASSRGQDGYTF.

V is TRBV5-5 and J is TRBJ2-7, with 9 bases matching TRBD1. V shed 4 bases, J shed 3 bases, and the junction held 14 bases outside the gene matches. The germline V gene has CDR1 SGHKS and CDR2 YYEKEE (reference sequence). The CDR3 is 17 amino acids. The CDR3 here is CASSHALGQGLNYEQYF. The CDR3 bases are TGTGCCAGCAGCCATGCCCTGGGACAGGGCCTTAACTACGAGCAGTACTTC. The full variable domain, with the rest looked up from reference TRBV5-5 and TRBJ2-7, is DAGVTQSPTHLIKTRGQQVTLRCSPISGHKSVSWYQQVLGQGPQFIFQYYEKEERGRGNFPDRFSARQFPNYSSELNVNALLLGDSALYLCASSHALGQGLNYEQYFGPGTRLTVT.

The V and J genes are TRBV5-1 and TRBJ2-1; D not certain. Trimming shortened V by 1 base and J by 3 bases, and 11 bases separated the two germline ends. The germline gives CDR1 SGHRS, CDR2 YFSETQ. CDR3 length: 15 residues. The CDR3 sequence is CASSLLSDNYNEQFF. For the CDR3, the DNA is TGCGCCAGCAGCTTGTTGTCAGACAACTACAATGAGCAGTTCTTC.

The chain carries TRBV15 and TRBJ1-5; no clear D gene. Germline V gene data show CDR1 as LNHNV and CDR2 as YYDKDF (reference sequence). The CDR3 extends over 13 amino acids. Trimming left V 4 bases short and J 3 bases short, with 7 bases between. CDR3 DNA: TGTGCCACCAGCAAGGAGTTCAATCAGCCCCAGCATTTT. As protein: CATSKEFNQPQHF.

In this sample, this clone turned up once. The chain links TRBV5-6 to TRBJ1-5; D is uncertain. Between the trimmed V and J ends, which lost 0 bases and 2 bases, there was a span of 9 bases. The CDR3 consists of 15 residues. Per germline, CDR1 SGHDT and CDR2 YYEEEE. The CDR3 sequence: CASSLGWGGNQPQHF. The CDR3 nucleotides are TGTGCCAGCAGCTTGGGATGGGGAGGCAATCAGCCCCAGCATTTT.

The chain has TRBV7-6 and TRBJ1-4, with D perhaps TRBD1 (5 bases). This CDR3 has 16 residues. The germline gives CDR1 SGHVS, CDR2 FNYEAQ. V dropped 3 bases and J dropped 2 bases, with 13 bases sitting between them. CDR3 sequence reads: CASSFSQGITNEKLFF. The DNA of the CDR3 is TGTGCCAGCAGCTTTTCCCAGGGTATTACTAATGAAAAACTGTTTTTT.

The chain couples TRBV7-9 to TRBJ1-1, with D hard to call. Per germline, CDR1 SEHNR and CDR2 FQNEAQ (reference sequence). The CDR3 spans 13 residues. V dropped 0 bases and J dropped 8 bases, with 10 bases sitting between them. The DNA of the CDR3 is TGTGCCAGCAGCTTAGCTCAGGCACTGGAAGCTTTCTTT. This translates into CASSLAQALEAFF.

J is TRBJ2-1 and V is TRBV5-1; 8 positions match TRBD1. Unmatched junction bases numbered 1, after V lost 2 bases and J lost 6 bases. This CDR3 is built from 13 residues. Per the germline V gene, CDR1 is SGHRS and CDR2 is YFSETQ. The CDR3 sequence is CASSLQGGNEQFF. CDR3 nucleotides: TGCGCCAGCAGCTTACAGGGGGGCAATGAGCAGTTCTTC.

This chain links TRBV28 with TRBJ2-1; 7 nucleotides match TRBD1. The CDR3 consists of 15 residues. The germline V gene has CDR1 MDHEN and CDR2 SYDVKM. The junction had 2 bases not matched to a gene; V was cut back by 3 bases and J by 0 bases. CDR3 region: CASSLDRSSYNEQFF. CDR3 nucleotide sequence: TGTGCCAGCAGTTTGGACAGGAGCTCCTACAATGAGCAGTTCTTC.

V usage is TRBV9 and J usage is TRBJ1-2, with 10 nucleotides matching TRBD1. This CDR3 comprises 14 residues. Germline V gene lookup returns CDR1 SGDLS and CDR2 YYNGEE. Trimming at V came to 5 bases and at J to 4 bases, leaving 5 bases not matched to a gene. The CDR3 DNA reads as TGTGCCAGCAGGGGGGACAGGGGCGGCTATGGCTACACCTTC. Protein: CASRGDRGGYGYTF.

The chain links TRBV30 to TRBJ2-7; the match to TRBD2 covers 9 bases. This CDR3 region has 12 residues. Germline CDR1 GTSNPN, CDR2 SVGIG (reference sequence). V trimming: 6 bases; J trimming: 5 bases; junction bases outside the gene matches: 5. CDR3 nucleotide sequence: TGTGCCTGCGCTAGCGGGGCGAACGAGCAGTACTTC. Its protein product is CACASGANEQYF.

CDR3 sequence: CASSARTSGVAGTGELFF. The CDR3 DNA reads as TGTGCCAGCAGCGCTCGGACTAGCGGGGTTGCTGGCACCGGGGAGCTGTTTTTT. The V gene is TRBV7-6, the J gene TRBJ2-2, with 12 nucleotides matching TRBD2. From germline, CDR1 is SGHVS and CDR2 FNYEAQ. Unmatched junction bases numbered 11, after V lost 5 bases and J lost 4 bases. The CDR3 loop spans 18 amino acids.

The J gene is TRBJ2-7, the V gene TRBV9; 9 bases map to TRBD1. V trimming: 4 bases; J trimming: 5 bases; junction bases outside the gene matches: 7. The CDR3 contains 14 residues. Germline V gives CDR1 SGDLS, CDR2 YYNGEE. CDR3 amino acids: CASSTGQGRDEQYF. CDR3 DNA sequence: TGTGCCAGCAGCACCGGACAGGGGCGGGACGAGCAGTACTTC.